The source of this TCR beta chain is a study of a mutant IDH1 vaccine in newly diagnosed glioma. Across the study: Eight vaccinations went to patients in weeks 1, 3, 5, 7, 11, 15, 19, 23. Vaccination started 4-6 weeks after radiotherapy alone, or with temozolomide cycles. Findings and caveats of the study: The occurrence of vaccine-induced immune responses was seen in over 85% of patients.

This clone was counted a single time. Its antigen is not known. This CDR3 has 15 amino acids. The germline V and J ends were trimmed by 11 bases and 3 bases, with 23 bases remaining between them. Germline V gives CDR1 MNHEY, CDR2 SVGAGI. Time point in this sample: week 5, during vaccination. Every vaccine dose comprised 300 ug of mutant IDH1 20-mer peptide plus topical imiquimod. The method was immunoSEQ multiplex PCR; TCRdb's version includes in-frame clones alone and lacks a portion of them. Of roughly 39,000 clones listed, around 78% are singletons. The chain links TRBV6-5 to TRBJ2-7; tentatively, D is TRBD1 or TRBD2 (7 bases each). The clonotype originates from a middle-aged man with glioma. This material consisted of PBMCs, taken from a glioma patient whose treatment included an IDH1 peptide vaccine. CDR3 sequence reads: CASLAGQGEFYEQYF. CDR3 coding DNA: TGTGCCTCTTTAGCGGGCCAGGGGGAATTCTACGAGCAGTACTTC.